The 9 T cell receptor delta chains in this list originate from one sample, sequenced in a study of γδ T cells in repeated Plasmodium falciparum infection. TCRdb re-called the multiplex PCR reads with CATT. The sample has more than 70,000 delta-chain clones, over 0.9% seen once. Gammadelta T cells were flow-sorted from PBMC into Vgamma9/Vdelta2+ and Vdelta2-negative populations for bulk analysis. The sequenced sample was gamma-delta T cells from blood. Every receptor here comes from a pool of human donors (malaria-infected and uninfected, not separated).

Concerning this clone: Since a far larger clone is one base different, this is likely a read error. Other DNA sequences in the same sample also yield this CDR3. The J gene has no call, while the V gene is TRDV1; TRDD3 was called by the table and not checked on the DNA. From germline, CDR1 is TSWWSYY and CDR2 QGS. The CDR3 length is 22 residues. The DNA of the CDR3 is TGTGCTCTTGGGGAGCCTCGGCCTTCCATATCTTACTGGGAATCCTACACCGATAAACTTATCTTT. Protein sequence: CALGEPRPSISYWESYTDKLIF.

This clone has just a few counts. A far larger clone lies a single base away; this is likely a read error. Other DNA sequences in the same sample also yield this CDR3. This rearrangement joins TRDV2 to TRDJ1; tentative D call: TRDD2 (5 bases). TCRdb leaves out the J gene; it was filled in here by matching the DNA to germline. Germline V gives CDR1 GEAIGNYY, CDR2 EKD. V was trimmed by 3 bases and J by 2 bases, leaving 18 bases between them. CDR3 length equals 16 residues. The CDR3, as DNA: TGTGCCTGTGACTCCCTTGGGCCTACCGGGACCGATAAACTCATCTTT. It codes for CACDSLGPTGTDKLIF.

This clone was counted a few times. The protein in TCRdb stems from a much larger clone and differs at residue 15 from this DNA's translation, likely a read error; here the protein is translated from the DNA. The chain joins TRDV3 to TRDJ1; 9 bases map to TRDD2. TCRdb gives no J gene; it was assigned here by matching the DNA to germline. Germline loops: CDR1 TVYSNPD, CDR2 GDNSRS (reference sequence). CDR3 length equals 18 residues. CDR3 in DNA: TGTGCCTTTGACCTTCCTACGGGAGGATTGACAGGGACCGATAGACTCATCTTT. It codes for CAFDLPTGGLTGTDRLIF.

This clone came up many times. The protein held in TCRdb is that of a much larger clone and does not match this DNA's translation at residue 6, likely because of a read error; the protein shown is translated from the DNA. This chain uses TRDV1 with TRDJ1; TRDD3 agrees at 8 bases. Germline V lookup: CDR1 TSWWSYY, CDR2 QGS. CDR3 length: 16 amino acids. V gave up 1 base and J gave up 8 bases; unmatched junction bases: 12. CDR3 in amino acids: CALGEPRTWGSTKLIF. In DNA, the CDR3 is TGTGCTCTTGGGGAACCTCGGACCTGGGGGAGTACAAAACTCATCTTT.

Remarks on this clone: This DNA's translation differs at residue 14 from TCRdb's protein, which comes from a much larger clone; a read error is likely, and the protein shown is translated from the DNA. The chain joins TRDV2 to TRDJ1; weak D call: TRDD3 (6 bases). The J gene, not given by TCRdb, was assigned here from a germline match of the nucleotide sequence. CDR3 length: 18 amino acids. CDR1 GEAIGNYY and CDR2 EKD come from the germline V gene. As DNA, the CDR3 is TGTGCCTGTGACACCGTGGGGGGGACTTCGGGGAACACCGGTAAACTCATCTTT. It yields the protein CACDTVGGTSGNTGKLIF.

As for this clone: Translating this DNA gives a protein that differs at residue 18 from the TCRdb one, which belongs to a much larger clone; a read error is likely, and the protein shown is this translation. In DNA form, the CDR3 reads TGTGCTCTTGGTCCTAGGAGGTCCCGGGTCGACCCGACCTCGTACACCGATAGACTCATCTTT. Translating gives CALGPRRSRVDPTSYTDRLIF. This rearrangement joins TRDV1 to TRDJ1, with D possibly being TRDD2 (5 bases). The CDR3 sequence is 21 residues long. In germline, CDR1 is TSWWSYY, CDR2 QGS.

About this clone: This DNA's translation differs at residue 4 from TCRdb's protein, which comes from a much larger clone; a read error is likely, and the protein shown is translated from the DNA. The chain recombines TRDV2 with TRDJ1; perhaps TRDD3 as D (5 bases). The J gene comes from matching the DNA to germline here; TCRdb lacks it. The CDR3 loop spans 15 amino acids. V shed 5 bases and J shed 4 bases, with 19 bases lying between them. Germline values: CDR1 GEAIGNYY, CDR2 EKD. CDR3 amino acids: CACGPLEDSRDKLIF. CDR3 in DNA: TGTGCCTGTGGCCCTCTGGAGGATAGCCGCGATAAACTCATCTTT.

A word on this clone: A far larger clone is just one base off, so this is likely a read error. The sample carries other DNA sequences with the same CDR3. The chain couples TRDV1 to TRDJ1; 7 nucleotides align to TRDD3. Germline CDR1 reads TSWWSYY; CDR2 reads QGS. The CDR3 extends over 17 amino acids. This CDR3 is CALGDPTRYGIPDKLIF. Here the CDR3 DNA reads TGTGCTCTTGGGGATCCGACCCGCTACGGGATACCCGATAAGCTCATCTTT.

A note on this clone: Translating this DNA gives a protein that differs at residue 14 from the TCRdb one, which belongs to a much larger clone; a read error is likely, and the protein shown is this translation. The CDR3 DNA is TGTGCCTGTGACGGGCTGGGGGATAACTCCGATAAACTCACCTTT. It translates to CACDGLGDNSDKLTF. The V gene is given as TRDV2, and no J gene call is available; TRDD3, the table's D call, was not compared with the DNA. The germline CDR1 and CDR2 sequences are GEAIGNYY and EKD. This CDR3 is 15 amino acids long.